The 5 T cell receptor beta chains listed next were all sequenced from one sample in a study of blood T cell repertoires in COVID-19. Here immunoSEQ multiplex PCR was the method, and the copy in TCRdb shows in-frame clones only, minus some. In the table there are roughly 410,000 clones, 89% of which are singletons. The specimen was peripheral blood. These receptors originate from a woman aged 40 to 50 with COVID-19, enrolled during active disease.

The chain combines TRBV6-2 or TRBV6-3 with TRBJ2-2; D is ambiguous. CDR3 size: 15 residues. CDR1 is MNHEY and CDR2 is SVGEGT in the germline V gene. The V and J ends lost 5 bases and 0 bases respectively, with 10 bases between them. The CDR3 coding sequence is TGTGCCAGCAGTCTGGTGGCCGCGAACACCGGGGAGCTGTTTTTT. Amino acids: CASSLVAANTGELFF.

This clone was observed a few times. The chain combines TRBV19 with TRBJ2-1; TRBD2 matches 13 bases. Germline values: CDR1 LNHDA, CDR2 SQIVND (reference sequence). V gave up 4 bases and J gave up 7 bases; unmatched junction bases: 7. The CDR3 has 16 residues. The chain's CDR3 is CASSTVLAGGQNEQFF. The CDR3, as DNA: TGTGCCAGTAGTACCGTACTAGCGGGGGGGCAGAATGAGCAGTTCTTC.

The chain has TRBV6-2 or TRBV6-3 and TRBJ1-5, with unresolved D. With 0 bases removed from V and 9 bases from J, the gap between germline ends came to 15 bases. Per the germline V gene, CDR1 is MNHEY and CDR2 is SVGEGT. This CDR3 is 15 amino acids long. This chain's CDR3 is CASSYSNRRSGPQHF. The CDR3 coding sequence is TGTGCCAGCAGTTACTCGAATCGGCGCTCGGGGCCCCAGCATTTT.

The chain uses TRBV3-1 (or the pseudogene TRBV3-2) and TRBJ1-2, with 10 bases lining up with TRBD1. CDR3 length: 14 amino acids. J was trimmed by 7 bases and V by 8 bases; bases with no gene match: 10. The germline V gene encodes CDR1 LGHDT and CDR2 YNNKEL (reference sequence). As DNA, the CDR3 is TGTGCCAGCCGGCCGGGGACAGGGGAGGGTGGCTACACCTTC. The encoded protein is CASRPGTGEGGYTF.

The rearrangement links TRBV5-1 to TRBJ2-3; the match to TRBD2 covers 10 bases. The ends lost 3 bases at V and 6 bases at J; junction bases unmatched: 7. This CDR3 has 15 amino acids. Germline CDR1 reads SGHRS; CDR2 reads YFSETQ. The CDR3 DNA reads TGCGCCAGCAGCTCGCAGCGGGGGGGCCTCGATACGCAGTATTTT. Its protein is CASSSQRGGLDTQYF.